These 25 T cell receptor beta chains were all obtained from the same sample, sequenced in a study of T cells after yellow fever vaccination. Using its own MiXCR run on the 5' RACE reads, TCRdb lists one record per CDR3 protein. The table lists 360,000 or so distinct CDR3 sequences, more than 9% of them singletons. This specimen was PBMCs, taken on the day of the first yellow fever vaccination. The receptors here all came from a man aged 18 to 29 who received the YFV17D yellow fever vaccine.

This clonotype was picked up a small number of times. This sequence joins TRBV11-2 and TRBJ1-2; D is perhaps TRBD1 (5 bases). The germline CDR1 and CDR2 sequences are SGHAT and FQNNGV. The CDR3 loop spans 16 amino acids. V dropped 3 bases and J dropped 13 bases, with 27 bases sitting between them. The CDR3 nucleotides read TGTGCCAGCAGCTTCCCCCTTGGGACTCCTCTATGGCTATTCACCTTC. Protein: CASSFPLGTPLWLFTF.

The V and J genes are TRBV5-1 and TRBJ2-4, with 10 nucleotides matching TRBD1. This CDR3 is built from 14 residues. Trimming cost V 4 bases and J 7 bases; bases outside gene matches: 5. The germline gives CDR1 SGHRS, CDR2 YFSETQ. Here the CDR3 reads CASSQDRGSNIQYF. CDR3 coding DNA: TGCGCCAGCAGCCAGGACAGGGGGTCGAACATTCAGTACTTC.

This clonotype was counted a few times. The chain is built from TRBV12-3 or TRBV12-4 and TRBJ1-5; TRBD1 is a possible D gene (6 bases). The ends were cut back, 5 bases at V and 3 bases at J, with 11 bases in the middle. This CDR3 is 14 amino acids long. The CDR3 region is CASSHTGYNQPQHF. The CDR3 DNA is TGTGCCAGCAGTCATACAGGGTACAATCAGCCCCAGCATTTT.

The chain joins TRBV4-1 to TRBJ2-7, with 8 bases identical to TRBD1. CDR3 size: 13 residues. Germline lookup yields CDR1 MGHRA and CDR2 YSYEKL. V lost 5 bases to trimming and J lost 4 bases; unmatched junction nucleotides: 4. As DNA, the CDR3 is TGCGCCAGCAGCGGGAGACAGGGGTACGAGCAGTACGTC. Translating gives CASSGRQGYEQYV.

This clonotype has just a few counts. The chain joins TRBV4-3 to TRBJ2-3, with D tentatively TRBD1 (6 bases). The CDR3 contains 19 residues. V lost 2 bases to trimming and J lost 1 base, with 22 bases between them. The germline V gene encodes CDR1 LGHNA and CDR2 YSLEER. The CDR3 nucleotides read TGCGCCAGCAGCCAAAAGTGGCTTCTGGGGGCCTTTGGCACAGATACGCAGTATTTT. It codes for CASSQKWLLGAFGTDTQYF.

The CDR3 reads CASSFDQSGYEQYF. The CDR3 bases are TGTGCCAGCAGTTTCGATCAATCCGGTTACGAGCAGTACTTC. The chain carries TRBV27 and TRBJ2-7, with no clear D. V shed 3 bases and J shed 4 bases, with 13 bases lying between them. CDR3 length equals 14 residues. Germline lookup yields CDR1 MNHEY and CDR2 SMNVEV (reference sequence).

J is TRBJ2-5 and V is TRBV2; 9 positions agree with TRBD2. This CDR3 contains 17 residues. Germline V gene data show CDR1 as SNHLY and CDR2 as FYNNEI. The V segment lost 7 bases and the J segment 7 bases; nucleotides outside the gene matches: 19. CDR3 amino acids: CASKGNLAGPKWATQYF. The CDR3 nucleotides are TGTGCCAGCAAGGGGAACCTAGCGGGGCCGAAATGGGCGACCCAGTACTTC. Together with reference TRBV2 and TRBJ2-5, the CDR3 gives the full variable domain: EPEVTQTPSHQVTQMGQEVILRCVPISNHLYFYWYRQILGQKVEFLVSFYNNEISEKSEIFDDQFSVERPDGSNFTLKIRSTKLEDSAMYFCASKGNLAGPKWATQYFGPGTRLLVL.

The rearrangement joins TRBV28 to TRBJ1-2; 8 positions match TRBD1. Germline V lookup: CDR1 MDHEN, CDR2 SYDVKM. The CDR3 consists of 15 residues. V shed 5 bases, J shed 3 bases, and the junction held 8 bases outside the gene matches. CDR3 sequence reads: CASSPRDRSYYGYTF. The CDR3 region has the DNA TGTGCCAGCAGTCCACGGGACAGGAGTTACTATGGCTACACCTTC.

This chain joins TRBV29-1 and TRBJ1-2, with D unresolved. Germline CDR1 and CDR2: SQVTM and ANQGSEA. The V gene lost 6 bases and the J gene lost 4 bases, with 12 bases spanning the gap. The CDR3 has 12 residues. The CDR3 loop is CSVPGRPYGYTF. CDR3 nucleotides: TGCAGCGTCCCCGGACGTCCCTATGGCTACACCTTC.

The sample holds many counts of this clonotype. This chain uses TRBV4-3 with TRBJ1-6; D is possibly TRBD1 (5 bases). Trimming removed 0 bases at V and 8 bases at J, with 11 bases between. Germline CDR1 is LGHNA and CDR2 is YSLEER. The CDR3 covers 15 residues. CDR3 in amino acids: CASSQDQGRDSPLHF. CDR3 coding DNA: TGCGCCAGCAGCCAAGATCAGGGTAGGGATTCACCCCTCCACTTT.

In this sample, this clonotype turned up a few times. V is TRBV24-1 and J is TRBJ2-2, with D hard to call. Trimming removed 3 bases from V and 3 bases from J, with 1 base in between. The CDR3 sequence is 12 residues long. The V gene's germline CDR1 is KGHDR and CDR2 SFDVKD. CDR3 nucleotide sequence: TGTGCCACCAGTGATCACACCGGGGAGCTGTTTTTT. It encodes CATSDHTGELFF.

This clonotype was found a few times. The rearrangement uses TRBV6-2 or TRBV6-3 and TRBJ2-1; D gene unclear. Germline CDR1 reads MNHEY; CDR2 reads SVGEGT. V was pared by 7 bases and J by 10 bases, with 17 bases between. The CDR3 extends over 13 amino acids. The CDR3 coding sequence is TGTGCCAGCAACTTTCCCTTTGACCAAGAGCAGTTCTTC. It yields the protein CASNFPFDQEQFF.

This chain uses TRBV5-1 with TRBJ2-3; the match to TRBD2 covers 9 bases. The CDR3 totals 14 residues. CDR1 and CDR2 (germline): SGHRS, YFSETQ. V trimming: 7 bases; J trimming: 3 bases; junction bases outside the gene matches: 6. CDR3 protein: CASWRGGRTDTQYF. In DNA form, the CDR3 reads TGCGCCAGCTGGCGGGGGGGCAGGACAGATACGCAGTATTTT. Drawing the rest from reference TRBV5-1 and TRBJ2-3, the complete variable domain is KAGVTQTPRYLIKTRGQQVTLSCSPISGHRSVSWYQQTPGQGLQFLFEYFSETQRNKGNFPGRFSGRQFSNSRSEMNVSTLELGDSALYLCASWRGGRTDTQYFGPGTRLTVL.

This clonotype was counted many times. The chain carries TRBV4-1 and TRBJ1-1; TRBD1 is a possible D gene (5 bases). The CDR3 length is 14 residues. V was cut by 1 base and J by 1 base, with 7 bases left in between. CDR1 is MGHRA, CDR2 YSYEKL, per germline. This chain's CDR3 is CASSQGGPNTEAFF. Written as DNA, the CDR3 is TGCGCCAGCAGCCAAGGGGGACCGAACACTGAAGCTTTCTTT.

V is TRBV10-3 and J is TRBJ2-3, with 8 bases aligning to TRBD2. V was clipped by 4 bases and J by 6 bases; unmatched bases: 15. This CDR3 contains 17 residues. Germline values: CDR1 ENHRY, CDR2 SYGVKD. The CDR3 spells CAISGSAGEGGLDTQYF. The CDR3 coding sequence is TGTGCCATCAGTGGATCAGCGGGAGAGGGGGGGCTGGATACGCAGTATTTT.

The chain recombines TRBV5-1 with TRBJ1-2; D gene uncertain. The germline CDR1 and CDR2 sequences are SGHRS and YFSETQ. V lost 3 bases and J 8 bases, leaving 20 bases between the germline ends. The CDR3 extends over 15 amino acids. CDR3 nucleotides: TGCGCCAGCAGCTCGTCCGGGATCCCCGATGGGGGCTACACCTTC. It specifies CASSSSGIPDGGYTF.

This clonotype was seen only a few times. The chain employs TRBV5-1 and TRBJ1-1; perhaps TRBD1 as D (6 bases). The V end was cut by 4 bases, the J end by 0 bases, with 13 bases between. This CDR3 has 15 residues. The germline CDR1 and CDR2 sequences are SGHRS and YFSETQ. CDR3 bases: TGCGCCAGCAGCCCGGGACATTATATGAACACTGAAGCTTTCTTT. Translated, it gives CASSPGHYMNTEAFF.

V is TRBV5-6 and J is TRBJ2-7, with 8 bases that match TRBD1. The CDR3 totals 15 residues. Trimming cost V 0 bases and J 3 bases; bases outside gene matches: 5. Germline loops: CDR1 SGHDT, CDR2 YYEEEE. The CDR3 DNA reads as TGTGCCAGCAGCTTGGCCCGGGACAGGCACTACGAGCAGTACTTC. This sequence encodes CASSLARDRHYEQYF. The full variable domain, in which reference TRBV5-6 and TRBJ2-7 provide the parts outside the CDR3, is DAGVTQSPTHLIKTRGQQVTLRCSPKSGHDTVSWYQQALGQGPQFIFQYYEEEERQRGNFPDRFSGHQFPNYSSELNVNALLLGDSALYLCASSLARDRHYEQYFGPGTRLTVT.

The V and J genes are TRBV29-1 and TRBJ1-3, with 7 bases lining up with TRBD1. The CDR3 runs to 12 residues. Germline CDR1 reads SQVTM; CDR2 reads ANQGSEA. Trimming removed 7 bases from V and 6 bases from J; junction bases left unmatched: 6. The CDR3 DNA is TGCAGCGCGACTGACAGGGAAAACACCATATATTTT. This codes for CSATDRENTIYF.

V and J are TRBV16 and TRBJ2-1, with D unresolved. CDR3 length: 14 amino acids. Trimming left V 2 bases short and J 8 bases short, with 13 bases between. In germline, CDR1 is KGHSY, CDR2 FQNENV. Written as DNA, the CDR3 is TGTGCCAGCAGCCAAAGCTTAGTTGGTGATGAGCAGTTCTTC. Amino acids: CASSQSLVGDEQFF.

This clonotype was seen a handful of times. CDR3 bases: TGTGCCAGCAGTATCGGGACAGGGGTGATACAGCCCCAGCATTTT. This codes for CASSIGTGVIQPQHF. This rearrangement joins TRBV6-5 to TRBJ1-5; TRBD1 agrees at 10 bases. Germline-derived CDR1 and CDR2 are MNHEY and SVGAGI. CDR3 size: 15 residues. Trimming cost V 5 bases and J 7 bases; bases outside gene matches: 8.

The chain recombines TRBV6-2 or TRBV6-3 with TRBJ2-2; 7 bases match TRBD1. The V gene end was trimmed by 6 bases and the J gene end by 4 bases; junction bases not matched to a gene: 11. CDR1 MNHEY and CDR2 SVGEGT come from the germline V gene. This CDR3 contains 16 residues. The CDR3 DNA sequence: TGTGCCAGCAGCCTCCCGGGACAGCTAAGCACCGGGGAGCTGTTTTTT. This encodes CASSLPGQLSTGELFF.

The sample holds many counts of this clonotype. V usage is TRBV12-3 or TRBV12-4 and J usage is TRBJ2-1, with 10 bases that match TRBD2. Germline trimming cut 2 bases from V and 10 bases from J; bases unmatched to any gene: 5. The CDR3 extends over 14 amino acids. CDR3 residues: CASSLSGGAEEQFF. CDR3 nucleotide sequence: TGTGCCAGCAGTTTAAGCGGGGGGGCCGAGGAGCAGTTCTTC.

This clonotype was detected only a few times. CDR3 amino acids: CASSLMGIRTGELFF. DNA of the CDR3: TGTGCCAGCAGTTTAATGGGGATACGCACCGGGGAGCTGTTTTTT. The J gene is TRBJ2-2, the V gene TRBV12-3 or TRBV12-4; D uncertain. This CDR3 contains 15 residues. V lost 2 bases and J lost 4, with 11 bases in between.

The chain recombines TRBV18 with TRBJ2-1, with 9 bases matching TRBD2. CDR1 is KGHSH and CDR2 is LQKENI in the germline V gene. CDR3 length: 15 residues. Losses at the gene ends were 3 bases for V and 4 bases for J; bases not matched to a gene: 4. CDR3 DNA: TGTGCCAGCTCACCGCCCGCGGGGGGGTACAATGAGCAGTTCTTC. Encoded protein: CASSPPAGGYNEQFF.